The 15 T cell receptor beta chains reported below all come from one sample, sequenced in a study of shared clonotypes between healthy human individuals. The naive CD8 population came from CD45RO-negative cells selected for CCR7, without terminally differentiated effector memory CD45RA+ cells. Some clones are missing from TCRdb's copy, which holds only in-frame ones; the method was immunoSEQ multiplex PCR. The sample records around 2,100,000 clones, around 96% being singletons. Material for sequencing was naive CD8+ T cells sorted from blood. The receptors shown here come from a man aged 18 to 35 in good health.

The rearrangement links TRBV19 to TRBJ2-2, with 9 positions matching TRBD1. This CDR3 has 16 amino acids. Germline values: CDR1 LNHDA, CDR2 SQIVND (reference sequence). V shed 3 bases, J shed 5 bases, and the junction held 7 bases outside the gene matches. In DNA form, the CDR3 reads TGTGCCAGTAGTATCCCGCGACAGGGGGTGACCGGGGAGCTGTTTTTT. The encoded protein is CASSIPRQGVTGELFF.

The rearrangement joins TRBV11-2 to TRBJ2-3, with TRBD1 identical over 8 bases. This CDR3 is built from 15 residues. CDR1 SGHAT and CDR2 FQNNGV come from the germline V gene. V shed 3 bases, J shed 5 bases, and the junction held 7 bases outside the gene matches. The CDR3 coding sequence is TGTGCCAGCAGCTTCGGGCAGGGGGCTATAGATACGCAGTATTTT. Amino acids: CASSFGQGAIDTQYF.

In its sample, this clone was seen once. The rearrangement uses TRBV29-1 and TRBJ2-7; D may be TRBD1 (6 bases). CDR3 size: 14 residues. Trimming removed 0 bases at V and 1 base at J, with 10 bases between. The germline gives CDR1 SQVTM, CDR2 ANQGSEA. The CDR3 reads CSVEDPGESYEQYF. The CDR3, as DNA: TGCAGCGTTGAAGATCCAGGGGAATCCTACGAGCAGTACTTC.

V and J are TRBV6-1 and TRBJ2-2; D gene unclear. V shed 2 bases and J shed 4 bases, with 20 bases lying between them. This CDR3 comprises 18 residues. Germline lookup yields CDR1 MNHNS and CDR2 SASEGT. The DNA for the CDR3 is TGTGCCAGCAGTGAAAGTGAGCCCCTTTTTGGTTCCACCGGGGAGCTGTTTTTT. As protein: CASSESEPLFGSTGELFF.

This chain connects TRBV4-3 to TRBJ2-2, with TRBD2 matching over 13 bases. Germline V gene lookup returns CDR1 LGHNA and CDR2 YSLEER. V lost 3 bases, J lost 0 bases, and 13 bases stayed unmatched. The CDR3 totals 21 residues. The CDR3 DNA follows: TGCGCCAGCAGCCACCTCTTGACCGGGACTAGCGGGAAAGCGAACACCGGGGAGCTGTTTTTT. Protein product: CASSHLLTGTSGKANTGELFF.

J is TRBJ1-3 and V is TRBV27; 7 positions agree with TRBD1. This CDR3 comprises 16 residues. The germline CDR1 and CDR2 sequences are MNHEY and SMNVEV (reference sequence). Trimming removed 5 bases from V and 1 base from J; junction bases left unmatched: 8. The CDR3 loop reads CASSLEGGSSGNTIYF. As DNA, the CDR3 is TGTGCCAGCAGTCTCGAAGGGGGCAGTTCTGGAAACACCATATATTTT.

The rearrangement uses TRBV4-1 and TRBJ2-7, with D perhaps TRBD2 (6 bases). The CDR3 length is 14 residues. V was pared by 0 bases and J by 4 bases, with 10 bases between. The germline V gene has CDR1 MGHRA and CDR2 YSYEKL. The CDR3 DNA follows: TGCGCCAGCAGCCAAGATAGCGGACCTTACGAGCAGTACTTC. Protein product: CASSQDSGPYEQYF.

Worth noting for this clone: Other DNA sequences in this specimen translate into the identical CDR3. The chain joins TRBV27 to TRBJ2-7; no clear D gene. V dropped 2 bases and J dropped 0 bases, with 5 bases sitting between them. Germline V gene data show CDR1 as MNHEY and CDR2 as SMNVEV (reference sequence). The CDR3 has 13 residues. DNA of the CDR3: TGTGCCAGCAGTTTAACAGACTCCTACGAGCAGTACTTC. Translated: CASSLTDSYEQYF.

The chain links TRBV18 to TRBJ1-2, with 7 nucleotides matching TRBD1. The CDR3 spans 14 residues. In germline, CDR1 is KGHSH, CDR2 LQKENI. V lost 0 bases, J lost 4 bases, and 2 bases stayed unmatched. For the CDR3, the DNA is TGTGCCAGCTCACCACCGTCAGGGGGCTATGGCTACACCTTC. Protein product: CASSPPSGGYGYTF.

The CDR3 DNA is TGTGCCACCAGCAGAGTATTCAGGGGACAAGAGACCCAGTACTTC. Protein product: CATSRVFRGQETQYF. V and J are TRBV15 and TRBJ2-5; TRBD1 might be the D (6 bases). The CDR3 length is 15 residues. The V and J ends lost 1 base and 2 bases respectively, with 11 bases between them. Germline loops: CDR1 LNHNV, CDR2 YYDKDF (reference sequence).

The V call is TRBV4-1, the J call TRBJ2-7; D gene uncertain. The V gene lost 0 bases and the J gene lost 0 bases, with 15 bases spanning the gap. Looked up from germline, CDR1 is MGHRA and CDR2 is YSYEKL. The CDR3 runs to 17 residues. The CDR3 loop is CASSQEDRSTSSYEQYF. CDR3 nucleotides: TGCGCCAGCAGCCAAGAGGACCGTTCAACGAGCTCCTACGAGCAGTACTTC.

The rearrangement links TRBV6-5 to TRBJ2-3; D possibly matches TRBD1 or TRBD2 (5 bases each). The CDR3 sequence is 14 residues long. V gave up 4 bases and J gave up 3 bases, with 11 bases separating them. Germline values: CDR1 MNHEY, CDR2 SVGAGI. The CDR3 here is CASSLGWGTDTQYF. The CDR3, as DNA: TGTGCCAGCAGTTTGGGGTGGGGGACAGATACGCAGTATTTT.

This rearrangement joins TRBV6-6 to TRBJ2-7, with a possible D match to TRBD1 (6 bases). Germline CDR1 and CDR2: MNHNY and SVGAGI (reference sequence). The CDR3 totals 12 residues. Trimming cost V 9 bases and J 0 bases, with 9 bases left between them. DNA for the CDR3: TGTGCCAGTATGACAGGCTCCTACGAGCAGTACTTC. Protein sequence: CASMTGSYEQYF.

The V gene is TRBV4-3, the J gene TRBJ2-7; D gene ambiguous. The V gene lost 1 base and the J gene lost 7 bases, with 11 bases spanning the gap. Germline CDR1 reads LGHNA; CDR2 reads YSLEER. The CDR3 spans 13 residues. The CDR3, as DNA: TGCGCCAGCAGCCAAGCGGTAGCAGGAGAGCAGTACTTC. Its protein product is CASSQAVAGEQYF.

This clone has only a few counts. The rearrangement uses TRBV7-2 and TRBJ2-2, with D unclear. This CDR3 contains 12 residues. Trimming took 2 bases from V and 10 from J, leaving 8 bases between them. CDR1 and CDR2 (germline): SGHTA, FQGNSA. In nucleotides, the CDR3 is TGTGCCAGCAGCTTAAGTGCCACGGAGCTGTTTTTT. Protein sequence: CASSLSATELFF.